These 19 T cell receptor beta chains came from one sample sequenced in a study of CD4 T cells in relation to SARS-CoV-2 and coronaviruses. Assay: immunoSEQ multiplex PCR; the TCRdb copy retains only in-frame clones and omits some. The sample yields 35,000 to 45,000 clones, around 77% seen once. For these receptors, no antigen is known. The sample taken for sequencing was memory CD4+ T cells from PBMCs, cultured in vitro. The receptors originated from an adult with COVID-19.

The CDR3 loop reads CATSYRDGGGSPLHF. CDR3 sequence (DNA): TGTGCCACTTCGTACCGGGACGGCGGCGGATCACCCCTCCACTTT. The chain recombines TRBV19 with TRBJ1-6, with D possibly TRBD1 on 5 matching bases. Germline V gene sequence: CDR1 LNHDA, CDR2 SQIVND (reference sequence). Trimming left V 10 bases short and J 10 bases short, with 23 bases between. The CDR3 totals 15 residues.

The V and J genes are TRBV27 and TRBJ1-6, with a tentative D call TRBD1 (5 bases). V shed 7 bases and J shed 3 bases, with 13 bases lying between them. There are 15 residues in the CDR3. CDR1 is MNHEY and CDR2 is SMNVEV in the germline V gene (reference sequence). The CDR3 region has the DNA TGTGCCAGCAAAACGAGGGGCAGCTATAATTCACCCCTCCACTTT. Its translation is CASKTRGSYNSPLHF.

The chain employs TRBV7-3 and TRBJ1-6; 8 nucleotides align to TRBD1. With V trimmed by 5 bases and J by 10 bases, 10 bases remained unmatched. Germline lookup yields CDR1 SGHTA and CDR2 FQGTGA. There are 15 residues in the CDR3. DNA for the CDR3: TGTGCCAGCAGCCAAACGGGCAGGGGGCCCTCACCCCTCCACTTT. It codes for CASSQTGRGPSPLHF.

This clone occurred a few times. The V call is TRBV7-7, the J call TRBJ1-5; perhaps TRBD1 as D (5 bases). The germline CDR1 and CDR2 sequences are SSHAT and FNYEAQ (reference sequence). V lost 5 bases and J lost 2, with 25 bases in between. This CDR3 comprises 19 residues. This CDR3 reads CASSHSWADIGFGNQPQHF. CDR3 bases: TGTGCCAGCAGCCACTCGTGGGCGGACATAGGGTTTGGCAATCAGCCCCAGCATTTT.

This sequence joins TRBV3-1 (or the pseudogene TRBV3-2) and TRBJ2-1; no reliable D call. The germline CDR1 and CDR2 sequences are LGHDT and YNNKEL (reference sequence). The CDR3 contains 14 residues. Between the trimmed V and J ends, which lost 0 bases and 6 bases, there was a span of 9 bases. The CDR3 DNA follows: TGTGCCAGCAGCCAAGATTGGATGGGCAATGAGCAGTTCTTC. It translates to CASSQDWMGNEQFF.

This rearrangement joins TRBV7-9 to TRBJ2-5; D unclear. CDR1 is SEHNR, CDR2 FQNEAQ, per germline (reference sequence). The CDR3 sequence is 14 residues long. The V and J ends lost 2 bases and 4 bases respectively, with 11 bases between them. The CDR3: CASSLLGLVETQYF. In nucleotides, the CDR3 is TGTGCCAGCAGCTTATTAGGGCTCGTAGAGACCCAGTACTTC.

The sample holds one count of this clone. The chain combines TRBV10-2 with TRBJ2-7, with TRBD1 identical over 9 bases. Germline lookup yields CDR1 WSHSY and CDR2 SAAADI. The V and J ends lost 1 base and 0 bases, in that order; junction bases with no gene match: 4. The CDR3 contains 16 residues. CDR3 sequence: CASSEWDRAGSYEQYF. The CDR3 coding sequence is TGCGCCAGCAGTGAGTGGGACAGGGCCGGCTCCTACGAGCAGTACTTC.

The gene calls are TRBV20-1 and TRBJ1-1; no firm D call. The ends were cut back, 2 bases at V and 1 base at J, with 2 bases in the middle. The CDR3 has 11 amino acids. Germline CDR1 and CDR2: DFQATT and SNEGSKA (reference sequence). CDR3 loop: CSARQNTEAFF. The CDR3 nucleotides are TGCAGTGCTAGACAGAACACTGAAGCTTTCTTT.

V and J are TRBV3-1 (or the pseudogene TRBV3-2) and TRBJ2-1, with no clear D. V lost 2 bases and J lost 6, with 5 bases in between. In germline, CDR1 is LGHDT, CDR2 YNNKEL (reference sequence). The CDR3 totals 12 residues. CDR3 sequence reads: CASSQLFNEQFF. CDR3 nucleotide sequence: TGTGCCAGCAGCCAATTGTTCAATGAGCAGTTCTTC.

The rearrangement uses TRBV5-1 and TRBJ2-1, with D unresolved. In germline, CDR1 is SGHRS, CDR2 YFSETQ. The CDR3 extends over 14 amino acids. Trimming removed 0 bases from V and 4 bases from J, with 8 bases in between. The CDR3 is CASSLARAYNEQFF. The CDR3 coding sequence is TGCGCCAGCAGCTTGGCCCGGGCTTACAATGAGCAGTTCTTC.

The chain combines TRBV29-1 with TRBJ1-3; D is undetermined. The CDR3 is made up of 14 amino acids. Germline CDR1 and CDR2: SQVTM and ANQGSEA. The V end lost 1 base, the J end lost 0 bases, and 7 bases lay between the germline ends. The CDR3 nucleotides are TGCAGCGTTGAAGTAAGTGGCTCTGGAAACACCATATATTTT. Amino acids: CSVEVSGSGNTIYF.

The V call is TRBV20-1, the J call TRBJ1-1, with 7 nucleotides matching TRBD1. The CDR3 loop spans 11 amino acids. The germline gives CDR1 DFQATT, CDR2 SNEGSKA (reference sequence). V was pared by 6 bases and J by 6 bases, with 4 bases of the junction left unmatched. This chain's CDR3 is CSATGEAEAFF. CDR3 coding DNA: TGCAGTGCAACAGGGGAGGCTGAAGCTTTCTTT.

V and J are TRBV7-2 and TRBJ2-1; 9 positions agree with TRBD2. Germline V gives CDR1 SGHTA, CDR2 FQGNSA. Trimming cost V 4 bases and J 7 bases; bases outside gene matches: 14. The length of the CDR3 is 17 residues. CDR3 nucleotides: TGTGCCAGCAGCTCGAGCCCCGGGACTAGCCCTACGAATGAGCAGTTCTTC. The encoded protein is CASSSSPGTSPTNEQFF. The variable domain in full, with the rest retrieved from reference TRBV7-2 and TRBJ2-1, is GAGVSQSPSNKVTEKGKDVELRCDPISGHTALYWYRQSLGQGLEFLIYFQGNSAPDKSGLPSDRFSAERTGGSVSTLTIQRTQQEDSAVYLCASSSSPGTSPTNEQFFGPGTRLTVL.

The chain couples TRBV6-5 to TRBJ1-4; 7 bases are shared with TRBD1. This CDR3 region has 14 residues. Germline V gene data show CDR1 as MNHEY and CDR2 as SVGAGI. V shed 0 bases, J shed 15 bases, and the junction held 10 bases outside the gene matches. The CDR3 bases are TGTGCCAGCAGTTACTCTCAGGGGGACACCGGAGTGTTTTTT. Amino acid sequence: CASSYSQGDTGVFF.

The CDR3 DNA reads as TGTGCCAGCAGAACTAACACCGGGGAGCTGTTTTTT. Protein sequence: CASRTNTGELFF. The V and J genes are TRBV6-5 and TRBJ2-2; the D is unclear. Trimming left V 6 bases short and J 2 bases short, with 4 bases between. In germline, CDR1 is MNHEY, CDR2 SVGAGI. The CDR3 has 12 residues.

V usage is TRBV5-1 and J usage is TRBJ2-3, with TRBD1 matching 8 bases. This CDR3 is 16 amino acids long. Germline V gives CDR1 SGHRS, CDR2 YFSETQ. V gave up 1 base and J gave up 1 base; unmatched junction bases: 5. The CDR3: CASSLWVQGGTDTQYF. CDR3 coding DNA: TGCGCCAGCAGCTTGTGGGTACAGGGGGGCACAGATACGCAGTATTTT.

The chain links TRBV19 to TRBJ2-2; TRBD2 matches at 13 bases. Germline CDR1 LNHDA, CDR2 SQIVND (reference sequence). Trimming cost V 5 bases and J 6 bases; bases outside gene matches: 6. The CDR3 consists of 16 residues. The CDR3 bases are TGTGCCAGTAGTCTGAGGACTAGCGGGAGTGCCGGGGAGCTGTTTTTT. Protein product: CASSLRTSGSAGELFF.

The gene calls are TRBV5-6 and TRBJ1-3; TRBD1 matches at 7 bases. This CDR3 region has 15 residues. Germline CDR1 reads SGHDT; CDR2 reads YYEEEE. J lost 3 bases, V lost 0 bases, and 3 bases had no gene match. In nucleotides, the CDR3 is TGTGCCAGCAGCTTGGACAGGGGAGGTGGAAACACCATATATTTT. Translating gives CASSLDRGGGNTIYF.

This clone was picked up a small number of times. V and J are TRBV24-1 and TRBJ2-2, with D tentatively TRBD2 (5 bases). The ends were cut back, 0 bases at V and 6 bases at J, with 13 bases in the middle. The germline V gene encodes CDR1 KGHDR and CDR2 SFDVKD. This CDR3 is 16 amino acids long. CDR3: CATSDLARVGSGELFF. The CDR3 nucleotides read TGTGCCACCAGTGATTTGGCGCGGGTAGGATCCGGGGAGCTGTTTTTT.